Below, 2 T cell receptor beta chains from the same sample are listed, as sequenced in a study of cytomegalovirus exposure and HLA in healthy donors. Both 60 Vbeta primers and 13 Jbeta primers went into the PCR. Produced via immunoSEQ multiplex PCR; TCRdb's table is partial and in-frame only. Among over 200,000 clones listed, about 80% were seen once. Sequencing was done on a sample of PBMCs. Receptor source: a woman between 55 and 75 years old in good health and CMV-seropositive.

This rearrangement joins TRBV5-1 to TRBJ2-6, with 7 bases lining up with TRBD1. Germline assignment: CDR1 SGHRS and CDR2 YFSETQ. V dropped 3 bases and J dropped 4; count of bases not matched to a gene: 4. This CDR3 comprises 15 residues. This chain's CDR3 is CASSSTGAGANVLTF. The CDR3 coding sequence is TGCGCCAGCAGCTCAACAGGGGCCGGGGCCAACGTCCTGACTTTC.

This chain joins TRBV5-6 and TRBJ2-3; TRBD1 aligns across 12 bases. The CDR3 contains 15 residues. Trimming at V came to 5 bases and at J to 2 bases, leaving 3 bases not matched to a gene. CDR1 and CDR2 from the germline V gene are SGHDT and YYEEEE. This CDR3 reads CASSWGQGATDTQYF. The CDR3 nucleotides read TGTGCCAGCAGTTGGGGACAGGGGGCCACAGATACGCAGTATTTT.